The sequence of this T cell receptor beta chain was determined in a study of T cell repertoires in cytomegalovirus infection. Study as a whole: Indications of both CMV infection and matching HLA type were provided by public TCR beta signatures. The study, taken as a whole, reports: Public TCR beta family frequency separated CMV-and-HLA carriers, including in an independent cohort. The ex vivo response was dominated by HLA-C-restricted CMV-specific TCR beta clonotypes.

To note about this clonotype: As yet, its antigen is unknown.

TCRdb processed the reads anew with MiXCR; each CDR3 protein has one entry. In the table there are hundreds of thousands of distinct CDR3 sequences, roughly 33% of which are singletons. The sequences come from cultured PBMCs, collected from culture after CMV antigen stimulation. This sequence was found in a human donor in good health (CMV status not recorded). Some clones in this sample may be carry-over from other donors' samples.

CDR3 nucleotide sequence: TGTGCCAGCAGCCGACAGGGGGCCGAATCCTACGAGCAGTACTTC. As protein: CASSRQGAESYEQYF. J is TRBJ2-7 and V is TRBV7-2; 10 bases fit TRBD1. V lost 5 bases, J lost 1 base, and 5 bases stayed unmatched. This CDR3 contains 15 residues. The germline V gene encodes CDR1 SGHTA and CDR2 FQGNSA.